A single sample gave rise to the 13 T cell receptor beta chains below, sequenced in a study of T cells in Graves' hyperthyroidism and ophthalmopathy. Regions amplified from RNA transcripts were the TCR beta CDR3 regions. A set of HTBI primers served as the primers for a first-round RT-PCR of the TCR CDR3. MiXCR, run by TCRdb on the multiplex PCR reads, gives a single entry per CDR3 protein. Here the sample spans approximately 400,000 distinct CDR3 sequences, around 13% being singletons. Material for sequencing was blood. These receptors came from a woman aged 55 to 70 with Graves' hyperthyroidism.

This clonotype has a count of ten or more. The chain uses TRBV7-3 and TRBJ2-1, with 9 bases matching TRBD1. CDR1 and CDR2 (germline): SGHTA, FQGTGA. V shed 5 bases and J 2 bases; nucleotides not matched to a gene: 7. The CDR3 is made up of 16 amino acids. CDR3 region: CASSLHGTGPYNEQFF. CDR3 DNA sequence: TGTGCCAGCAGCCTACACGGGACAGGGCCCTACAATGAGCAGTTCTTC.

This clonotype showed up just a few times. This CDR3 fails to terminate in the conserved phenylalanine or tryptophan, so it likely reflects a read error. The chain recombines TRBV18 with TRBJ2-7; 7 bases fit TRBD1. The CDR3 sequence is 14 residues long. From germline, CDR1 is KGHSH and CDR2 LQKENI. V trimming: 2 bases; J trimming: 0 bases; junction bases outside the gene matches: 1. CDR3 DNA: TGTGCCAGCTCACCAGACAGGGACTCCTACGAGCAGTACTCC. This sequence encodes CASSPDRDSYEQYS.

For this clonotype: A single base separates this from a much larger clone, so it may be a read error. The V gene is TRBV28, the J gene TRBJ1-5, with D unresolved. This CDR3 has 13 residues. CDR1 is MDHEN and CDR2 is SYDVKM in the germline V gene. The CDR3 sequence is CASSIGSGQPRHF. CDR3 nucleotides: TGTGCCAGCAGCATAGGGTCCGGTCAGCCCCGGCATTTT.

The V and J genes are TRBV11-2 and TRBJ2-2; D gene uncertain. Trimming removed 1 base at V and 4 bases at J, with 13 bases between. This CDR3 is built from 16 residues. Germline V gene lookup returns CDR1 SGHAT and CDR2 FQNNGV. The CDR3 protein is CASSLVGKGGTGELFF. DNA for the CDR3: TGTGCCAGCAGCTTAGTGGGGAAAGGTGGCACCGGGGAGCTGTTTTTT.

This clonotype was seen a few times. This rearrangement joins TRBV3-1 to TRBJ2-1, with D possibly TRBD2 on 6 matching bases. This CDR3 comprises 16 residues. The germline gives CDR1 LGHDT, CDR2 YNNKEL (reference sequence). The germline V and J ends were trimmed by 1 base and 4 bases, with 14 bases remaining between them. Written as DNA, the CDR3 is TGTGCCAGCAGCCAAGGGTGGGACTCCTTATACAATGAGCAGTTCTTC. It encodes CASSQGWDSLYNEQFF.

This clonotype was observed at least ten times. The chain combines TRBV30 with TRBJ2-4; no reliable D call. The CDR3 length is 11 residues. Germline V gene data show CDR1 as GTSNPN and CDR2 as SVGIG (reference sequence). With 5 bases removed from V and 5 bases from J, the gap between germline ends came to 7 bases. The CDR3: CAWLQQNIQYF. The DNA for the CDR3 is TGTGCCTGGTTACAGCAAAACATTCAGTACTTC.

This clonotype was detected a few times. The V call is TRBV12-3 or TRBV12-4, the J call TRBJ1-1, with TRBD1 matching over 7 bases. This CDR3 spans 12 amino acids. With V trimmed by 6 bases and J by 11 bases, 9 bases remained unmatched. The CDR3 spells CASSSDRVDAFF. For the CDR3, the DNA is TGTGCCAGCAGCAGCGACAGGGTTGACGCTTTCTTT.

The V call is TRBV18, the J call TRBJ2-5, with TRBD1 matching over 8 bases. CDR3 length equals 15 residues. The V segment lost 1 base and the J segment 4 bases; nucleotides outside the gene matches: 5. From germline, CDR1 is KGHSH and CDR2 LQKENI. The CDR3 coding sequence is TGTGCCAGCTCACCACTCTCAGACAGGGGAGAGACCCAGTACTTC. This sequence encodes CASSPLSDRGETQYF.

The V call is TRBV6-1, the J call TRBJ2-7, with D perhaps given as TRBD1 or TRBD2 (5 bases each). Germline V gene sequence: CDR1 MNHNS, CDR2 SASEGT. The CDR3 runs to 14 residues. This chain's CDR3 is CTPVRDQHYYEQYF. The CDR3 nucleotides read TGTACCCCCGTTCGGGACCAACATTACTACGAGCAGTACTTC.

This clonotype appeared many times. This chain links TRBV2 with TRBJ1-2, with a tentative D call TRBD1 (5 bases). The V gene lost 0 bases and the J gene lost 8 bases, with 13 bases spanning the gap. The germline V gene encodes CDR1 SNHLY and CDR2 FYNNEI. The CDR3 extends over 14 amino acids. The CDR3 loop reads CASSEAVRGGGYTF. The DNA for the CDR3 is TGTGCCAGCAGTGAAGCGGTGAGGGGTGGCGGCTACACCTTC.

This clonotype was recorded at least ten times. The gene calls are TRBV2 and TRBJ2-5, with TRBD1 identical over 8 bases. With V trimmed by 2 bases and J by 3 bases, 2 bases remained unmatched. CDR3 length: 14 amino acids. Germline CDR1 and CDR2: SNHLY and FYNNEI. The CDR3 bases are TGTGCCAGCAGTGAATCAGGGGGCGAAGAGACCCAGTACTTC. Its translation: CASSESGGEETQYF.

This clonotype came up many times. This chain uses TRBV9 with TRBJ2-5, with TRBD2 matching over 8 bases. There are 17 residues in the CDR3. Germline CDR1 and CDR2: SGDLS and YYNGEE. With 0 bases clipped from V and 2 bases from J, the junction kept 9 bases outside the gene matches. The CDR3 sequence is CASSVASSGSYQETQYF. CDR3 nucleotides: TGTGCCAGCAGCGTAGCTTCTAGCGGGTCATATCAAGAGACCCAGTACTTC.

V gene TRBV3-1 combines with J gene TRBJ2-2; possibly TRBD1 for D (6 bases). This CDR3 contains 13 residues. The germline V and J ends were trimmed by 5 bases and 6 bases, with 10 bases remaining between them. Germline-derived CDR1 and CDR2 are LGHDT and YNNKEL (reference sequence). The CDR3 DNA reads TGTGCCAGCAGCTACAGGGATTCCGGGGAGCTGTTTTTT. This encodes CASSYRDSGELFF.